The T cell receptor beta chain described here comes from a study of response to subunit inactivated influenza vaccine. TCRdb used MiXCR to reprocess the RT-PCR reads, holding one entry per CDR3 protein. The sample consists of under 750,000 distinct CDR3 sequences, 12% of them appearing once. CDR1 and CDR2 from the germline V gene are LNHNV and YYDKDF (reference sequence). The CDR3 sequence is 14 residues long. V lost 5 bases to trimming and J lost 0 bases, with 11 bases between them. Sequences were derived from PBMCs from blood, sampled on the day of vaccination. This clonotype originated in a man between 45 and 60 years old who received an inactivated influenza vaccine. This chain links TRBV15 with TRBJ2-7; D call uncertain. The CDR3 DNA follows: TGTGCCACCAGCCTTCCCTATCACTCCTACGAGCAGTACTTC. It encodes CATSLPYHSYEQYF.